Following are 11 T cell receptor beta chains from one sample sequenced in a study of cytomegalovirus exposure and HLA in healthy donors. The method was immunoSEQ multiplex PCR; TCRdb's version includes in-frame clones alone and lacks a portion of them. The profile covers about 200,000 clones, with around 80% appearing a single time and about an eighth taken by the ten largest. The sample comprised PBMCs. Receptors were obtained from a woman in her twenties or thirties in good health and CMV-seropositive.

V gene TRBV6-6 combines with J gene TRBJ2-3; possible D gene TRBD1, 5 bases. There are 15 residues in the CDR3. V was shortened by 5 bases and J by 3 bases, with 15 bases between the two germline ends. From germline, CDR1 is MNHNY and CDR2 SVGAGI (reference sequence). In nucleotides, the CDR3 is TGTGCCAGCAGTCTTGACAGTATCGAGACAGATACGCAGTATTTT. Translating gives CASSLDSIETDTQYF.

Notes on this clone: Other DNA sequences within the sample encode an identical CDR3. V usage is TRBV6-5 and J usage is TRBJ1-1; no definite D call. The CDR3 runs 12 residues. In germline, CDR1 is MNHEY, CDR2 SVGAGI. With 4 bases removed from V and 5 bases from J, the gap between germline ends came to 8 bases. The CDR3 DNA follows: TGTGCCAGCAGTTTCGGAGGGACTGAAGCTTTCTTT. As protein: CASSFGGTEAFF.

This clone has only one observation. The chain links TRBV19 to TRBJ1-1; D is uncertain. Trimming left V 1 base short and J 3 bases short, with 6 bases between. Germline V lookup: CDR1 LNHDA, CDR2 SQIVND (reference sequence). There are 13 residues in the CDR3. CDR3 amino acids: CASSIAGDTEAFF. The CDR3, as DNA: TGTGCCAGTAGTATAGCCGGGGACACTGAAGCTTTCTTT.

The chain recombines TRBV27 with TRBJ2-3; no clear D. Germline CDR1 is MNHEY and CDR2 is SMNVEV (reference sequence). V gave up 5 bases and J gave up 2 bases, with 14 bases separating them. The CDR3 extends over 15 amino acids. In DNA form, the CDR3 reads TGTGCCAGCAGTCCCGAGTTCCCTTCCACAGATACGCAGTATTTT. Protein product: CASSPEFPSTDTQYF.

This chain uses TRBV4-2 with TRBJ2-1; D gene unclear. The CDR3 has 15 amino acids. Trimming pared 0 bases from V and 0 bases from J, leaving 6 bases between. CDR1 is LGHNA, CDR2 YNFKEQ, per germline. The CDR3 reads CASSQDRVSYNEQFF. The CDR3 nucleotides read TGTGCCAGCAGCCAAGATCGGGTCTCCTACAATGAGCAGTTCTTC.

The rearrangement joins TRBV30 to TRBJ1-1, with 7 positions matching TRBD1. Germline V gene lookup returns CDR1 GTSNPN and CDR2 SVGIG (reference sequence). V shed 5 bases and J 3 bases; nucleotides not matched to a gene: 6. The CDR3 has 13 residues. The CDR3 is CAWHRGGDTEAFF. The CDR3 DNA is TGTGCCTGGCACAGGGGCGGTGACACTGAAGCTTTCTTT.

The CDR3 DNA follows: TGTGCCAGCAGTTTGTGGGACAGAAACACCATATATTTT. It encodes CASSLWDRNTIYF. The chain joins TRBV28 to TRBJ1-3; maybe TRBD1 (6 bases). Germline lookup yields CDR1 MDHEN and CDR2 SYDVKM. V was clipped by 3 bases and J by 5 bases, with 8 bases between them. The CDR3 loop spans 13 amino acids.

This clone was picked up one time. The chain is built from TRBV19 and TRBJ1-3, with no clear D. V lost 9 bases to trimming and J lost 4 bases, with 16 bases between them. The CDR3 contains 14 residues. Germline CDR1 and CDR2: LNHDA and SQIVND (reference sequence). As DNA, the CDR3 is TGTGCCAGCCGAAGCTCCACCACCGGAAACACCATATATTTT. Amino acid sequence: CASRSSTTGNTIYF.

This chain joins TRBV18 and TRBJ1-5, with a weak D call TRBD1 (6 bases). The V gene's germline CDR1 is KGHSH and CDR2 LQKENI. This CDR3 contains 17 residues. V lost 3 bases to trimming and J lost 0 bases, with 15 bases between them. The CDR3 nucleotides are TGTGCCAGCTCACCGACCCGGGACACTTATAGCAATCAGCCCCAGCATTTT. This translates into CASSPTRDTYSNQPQHF. The full variable domain, in which reference TRBV18 and TRBJ1-5 provide the parts outside the CDR3, is NAGVMQNPRHLVRRRGQEARLRCSPMKGHSHVYWYRQLPEEGLKFMVYLQKENIIDESGMPKERFSAEFPKEGPSILRIQQVVRGDSAAYFCASSPTRDTYSNQPQHFGDGTRLSIL.

The chain employs TRBV10-1 and TRBJ2-2; D might be TRBD1 (6 bases). The CDR3 contains 14 residues. Germline V gene data show CDR1 as WNHNN and CDR2 as SYGVQD (reference sequence). V shed 4 bases and J shed 4 bases, with 10 bases lying between them. CDR3 sequence (DNA): TGCGCCAGCAGTGGAGGGGGACGCACCGGGGAGCTGTTTTTT. This translates into CASSGGGRTGELFF.

The chain combines TRBV5-6 with TRBJ2-1, with 10 nucleotides matching TRBD2. CDR1 is SGHDT, CDR2 YYEEEE, per germline. There are 16 residues in the CDR3. The V segment lost 1 base and the J segment 7 bases; nucleotides outside the gene matches: 8. The CDR3 region has the DNA TGTGCCAGCAGCTTGTTGTTGGGACTAGCGCCAAATGAGCAGTTCTTC. Translated: CASSLLLGLAPNEQFF.